This entry lists 30 T cell receptor beta chains sequenced from one sample in a study of molecular identifiers for immune sequencing clone quantification (dated 2018 in TCRdb). The library was built by means of PCR. The listed sequencing device is Illumina HiSeq 4000. Using fastp trimming at Q25 and MiXCR clonotype assembly, TCRdb reanalyzed the public sequencing data and kept in-frame beta chains. When rows share a CDR3 protein, they turn into one entry using the most common DNA and genes. The sample data list hundreds of thousands of distinct CDR3 sequences, and 15% to 20% of these were observed just once. The ten largest clones represent 0.75% to 0.95% of the sample. Sequencing was done on a sample of naive CD8+ T cells from blood, with Jurkat cell RNA spiked in. The cell subset or site tag for this specimen amounts to: FACS-sorted CD8+CD4-CCR7+CD45RA+ naive T cells. Receptors were obtained from a human donor in good health. Some libraries in this study had Jurkat cell RNA spiked in.

The chain recombines TRBV5-4 with TRBJ2-2, with D unresolved. The V end was cut by 5 bases, the J end by 6 bases, with 14 bases between. From germline, CDR1 is SGHNT and CDR2 YYREEE (reference sequence). The CDR3 loop spans 14 amino acids. The CDR3 DNA reads TGTGCCAGCAGGCCTGAGGATGGGCCCGGGGAGCTGTTTTTT. Translating gives CASRPEDGPGELFF.

The sample holds many counts of this clonotype. V and J are TRBV7-9 and TRBJ2-5; D gene ambiguous. The germline V gene encodes CDR1 SEHNR and CDR2 FQNEAQ (reference sequence). The CDR3 runs to 16 residues. With 2 bases removed from V and 7 bases from J, the gap between germline ends came to 20 bases. The CDR3, as DNA: TGTGCCAGCAGCTTACCCCAGACCGATGGCATAGGGACCCAGTACTTC. This encodes CASSLPQTDGIGTQYF.

This clonotype was recorded at least ten times. J is TRBJ1-1 and V is TRBV10-3; D is undetermined. The CDR3 covers 12 residues. Trimming cost V 10 bases and J 8 bases, with 17 bases left between them. Germline values: CDR1 ENHRY, CDR2 SYGVKD. In nucleotides, the CDR3 is TGTGCCACCGGTCAGCAAGGCTCGGAAGCTTTCTTT. Translated: CATGQQGSEAFF.

This clonotype was seen at least ten times. The rearrangement links TRBV29-1 to TRBJ2-2; TRBD2 agrees at 8 bases. CDR1 and CDR2 from the germline V gene are SQVTM and ANQGSEA. Losses at the gene ends were 6 bases for V and 5 bases for J; bases not matched to a gene: 2. There are 12 residues in the CDR3. The DNA of the CDR3 is TGCAGCGTAGCGGGAGTTACCGGGGAGCTGTTTTTT. This gives the protein CSVAGVTGELFF.

About this clonotype: A much larger clone lies a single base off, so this may be a read error. Here the CDR3 omits its conserved ending phenylalanine or tryptophan, so a read error is the likely source. This chain links TRBV30 with TRBJ1-1; 10 positions match TRBD1. V shed 1 base, J shed 6 bases, and the junction held 5 bases outside the gene matches. The CDR3 covers 14 residues. Per germline, CDR1 GTSNPN and CDR2 SVGIG (reference sequence). The CDR3, as DNA: TGTGCCTGGAGTGAGCGACAGGGGGCTGCTGAAGCTTTCCTT. The encoded protein is CAWSERQGAAEAFL.

Comment on this clonotype: Since a much larger clone is just one base distant, this may be a read error. The chain links TRBV7-9 to TRBJ1-3; tentatively, D is TRBD1 (6 bases). CDR3 length equals 14 residues. V gave up 4 bases and J gave up 6 bases, with 13 bases separating them. The germline CDR1 and CDR2 sequences are SEHNR and FQNEAQ (reference sequence). The CDR3 is CASSSDGTLNTIYF. In DNA, the CDR3 is TGTGCCAGCAGCTCGGACGGGACATTAAACACCATATATTTT.

The table lists this clonotype with a few counts. The V and J genes are TRBV4-3 and TRBJ2-1; tentative D call: TRBD1 (5 bases). Trimming took 0 bases from V and 4 from J, leaving 16 bases between them. This CDR3 spans 17 amino acids. Germline CDR1 is LGHNA and CDR2 is YSLEER. The CDR3 protein is CASSQEPPQGLYNEQFF. For the CDR3, the DNA is TGCGCCAGCAGCCAAGAACCCCCCCAGGGATTATACAATGAGCAGTTCTTC.

Of note for this clonotype: This may arise from a read error, as a much more abundant clone is one base away. J is TRBJ2-3 and V is TRBV7-9; 8 bases line up with TRBD2. CDR3 length: 15 residues. V shed 4 bases and J 4 bases; nucleotides not matched to a gene: 7. Germline loops: CDR1 SEHNR, CDR2 FQNEAQ (reference sequence). CDR3 loop: CASSSNGRAADTQYF. Written as DNA, the CDR3 is TGTGCCAGCAGCTCTAACGGGAGGGCGGCAGATACGCAGTATTTT.

The chain recombines TRBV10-1 with TRBJ2-2, with a tentative D call TRBD2 (5 bases). CDR3 length: 18 residues. Germline CDR1 is WNHNN and CDR2 is SYGVQD (reference sequence). V dropped 3 bases and J dropped 6 bases, with 23 bases sitting between them. Written as DNA, the CDR3 is TGCGCCAGCAGTGACCCCGGGGTAGAGGGCGTTGTCCCCGGGGAGCTGTTTTTT. Protein: CASSDPGVEGVVPGELFF.

This clonotype appeared many times. CDR3 in DNA: TGCAGCGTCTGGGACAGAGCCTACGAGCAGTACTTC. It yields the protein CSVWDRAYEQYF. The chain recombines TRBV29-1 with TRBJ2-7; the match to TRBD1 covers 7 bases. Trimming took 6 bases from V and 2 from J; bases not matched to a gene: 4. The CDR3 is made up of 12 amino acids. CDR1 and CDR2 (germline): SQVTM, ANQGSEA.

At least ten counts were recorded for this clonotype. The rearrangement joins TRBV29-1 to TRBJ1-2; D unresolved. Germline V CDR1 and CDR2: SQVTM, ANQGSEA. This CDR3 has 11 amino acids. The V end lost 3 bases, the J end lost 8 bases, and 10 bases lay between the germline ends. Here the CDR3 reads CSVDAPGGYTF. The DNA for the CDR3 is TGCAGCGTTGACGCTCCTGGCGGCTACACCTTC.

This clonotype showed up just once. A much larger clone is a single base away; this may be a read error. The gene calls are TRBV19 and TRBJ1-4; no firm D call. CDR3 length equals 15 residues. Germline V CDR1 and CDR2: LNHDA, SQIVND (reference sequence). The CDR3 region is CASSIETRRGEELFF. DNA for the CDR3: TGTGCCAGTAGTATCGAGACCAGGCGGGGTGAAGAACTGTTTTTT.

The CDR3 sequence is CASSLRAGESINTGELFF. The CDR3 bases are TGTGCCAGCAGCTTAAGGGCAGGAGAGTCGATCAACACCGGGGAGCTGTTTTTT. This chain uses TRBV7-2 with TRBJ2-2, with D hard to call. Per germline, CDR1 SGHTA and CDR2 FQGNSA. The CDR3 is 18 residues long. V was trimmed by 2 bases and J by 2 bases, leaving 18 bases between them.

The table lists this clonotype with many counts. The chain carries TRBV5-1 and TRBJ2-5; TRBD2 agrees at 8 bases. The CDR3 is made up of 17 amino acids. Looked up from germline, CDR1 is SGHRS and CDR2 is YFSETQ. V shed 0 bases and J 2 bases; nucleotides not matched to a gene: 9. CDR3 region: CASSLDGAGGGQETQYF. The DNA of the CDR3 is TGCGCCAGCAGCTTGGACGGCGCGGGAGGTGGGCAAGAGACCCAGTACTTC.

V gene TRBV29-1 combines with J gene TRBJ2-2; D is undetermined. The CDR3 has 14 residues. V was trimmed by 6 bases and J by 5 bases, leaving 16 bases between them. Per the germline V gene, CDR1 is SQVTM and CDR2 is ANQGSEA. The CDR3 spells CSVAGPGRTGELFF. In nucleotides, the CDR3 is TGCAGCGTCGCAGGACCCGGTCGGACCGGGGAGCTGTTTTTT.

This clonotype has a count of ten or more. The gene calls are TRBV15 and TRBJ1-3; D is undetermined. In germline, CDR1 is LNHNV, CDR2 YYDKDF (reference sequence). Trimming pared 4 bases from V and 7 bases from J, leaving 17 bases between. This CDR3 spans 15 amino acids. CDR3 amino acids: CATSKVQDRGNTIYF. In DNA form, the CDR3 reads TGTGCCACCAGCAAGGTCCAGGACCGAGGCAACACCATATATTTT. Together with reference TRBV15 and TRBJ1-3, the CDR3 gives the full variable domain: DAMVIQNPRYQVTQFGKPVTLSCSQTLNHNVMYWYQQKSSQAPKLLFHYYDKDFNNEADTPDNFQSRRPNTSFCFLDIRSPGLGDTAMYLCATSKVQDRGNTIYFGEGSWLTVV.

About this clonotype: This may stem from a read error, because a much larger clone lies one nucleotide away. The chain carries TRBV9 and TRBJ2-7; D may be TRBD2 (5 bases). CDR1 is SGDLS and CDR2 is YYNGEE in the germline V gene. This CDR3 is built from 13 residues. DNA for the CDR3: TGTGCCAGCAGCGCGGACTCCTCCTACGGGCAGTACTTC. Encoded protein: CASSADSSYGQYF.

As regards this clonotype: A single base separates this from a much larger clone, so it may be a read error. This sequence joins TRBV2 and TRBJ2-5, with D perhaps matching TRBD2 (5 bases). CDR1 is SNHLY, CDR2 FYNNEI, per germline. The CDR3 sequence is 16 residues long. CDR3 in amino acids: CASSDFPSDYQETQSF. The CDR3 nucleotides are TGTGCCAGCAGTGATTTTCCTAGTGACTACCAAGAGACCCAGTCCTTC.

This clonotype has just a few counts. The chain carries TRBV30 and TRBJ2-3; D possibly corresponds to TRBD2 (6 bases). V lost 0 bases to trimming and J lost 4 bases, with 20 bases between them. This CDR3 comprises 17 residues. In germline, CDR1 is GTSNPN, CDR2 SVGIG (reference sequence). For the CDR3, the DNA is TGTGCCTGGAGTGTACTCTCCGGTCGGGGGTCGGCAGATACGCAGTATTTT. This sequence encodes CAWSVLSGRGSADTQYF.

Comment on this clonotype: A much larger clone lies a single base off, so this may be a read error. This rearrangement joins TRBV7-9 to TRBJ1-1, with a possible D match to TRBD1 (5 bases). The CDR3 is made up of 15 amino acids. With 5 bases removed from V and 7 bases from J, the gap between germline ends came to 20 bases. From germline, CDR1 is SEHNR and CDR2 FQNEAQ (reference sequence). In nucleotides, the CDR3 is TGTGCCAGCAGCATAGAAGGTAGGGACTTTAATGAAGCTTTCTTT. Residues: CASSIEGRDFNEAFF.

Turning to this clonotype: This clone may be a read error of a much larger clone one base away. V and J are TRBV2 and TRBJ2-6, with 7 bases matching TRBD2. V lost 6 bases to trimming and J lost 0 bases; unmatched junction nucleotides: 8. This CDR3 has 17 residues. CDR1 is SNHLY and CDR2 is FYNNEI in the germline V gene. The CDR3 region has the DNA TGTGCCAGCAGCACCGGCGGGGGACCCTCTGGGGCCAACGTCCTGACTTTC. Translation gives CASSTGGGPSGANVLTF.

The chain combines TRBV12-3 or TRBV12-4 with TRBJ2-7; a possible D gene is TRBD2 (5 bases). The CDR3 has 14 amino acids. V was cut by 6 bases and J by 7 bases, with 19 bases left in between. The chain's CDR3 is CASSRGLTPWEQYF. CDR3 DNA sequence: TGTGCCAGCAGCCGCGGGCTAACCCCCTGGGAGCAGTACTTC.

This chain links TRBV5-1 with TRBJ1-1, with a possible D match to TRBD1 (5 bases). The V end was cut by 3 bases, the J end by 1 base, with 16 bases between. This CDR3 has 16 amino acids. CDR1 SGHRS and CDR2 YFSETQ come from the germline V gene. The CDR3 nucleotides read TGCGCCAGCAGCTGGGGTGGCCCGGGGACGAACACTGAAGCTTTCTTT. Its translation is CASSWGGPGTNTEAFF.

The chain carries TRBV6-2 or TRBV6-3 and TRBJ2-3; 9 bases line up with TRBD2. Germline CDR1 reads MNHEY; CDR2 reads SVGEGT. This CDR3 has 19 residues. Unmatched junction bases numbered 13, after V lost 1 base and J lost 2 bases. In nucleotides, the CDR3 is TGTGCCAGCAGTTACTTAAAAGACACTAGCGGGCCGTTCACAGATACGCAGTATTTT. It yields the protein CASSYLKDTSGPFTDTQYF.

This clonotype was detected once. A much bigger clone sits one base away, suggesting this may be a read error. This chain uses TRBV12-3 or TRBV12-4 with TRBJ1-5, with D perhaps TRBD1 (5 bases). This CDR3 is built from 15 residues. V was shortened by 3 bases and J by 1 base, with 10 bases between the two germline ends. The chain's CDR3 is CASSFAGGSNQPQHF. For the CDR3, the DNA is TGTGCCAGCAGTTTCGCCGGGGGGAGCAATCAGCCCCAGCATTTT.

V usage is TRBV19 and J usage is TRBJ1-6, with TRBD1 identical over 9 bases. V was pared by 6 bases and J by 14 bases, with 17 bases of the junction left unmatched. CDR1 LNHDA and CDR2 SQIVND come from the germline V gene (reference sequence). The CDR3 totals 16 residues. In nucleotides, the CDR3 is TGTGCCAGTAGACCGTCTTACGGGACAGGGCCCGATACCCTCCACTTT. Protein sequence: CASRPSYGTGPDTLHF.

Of note for this clonotype: A much larger clone lies one base from this, so it may be a read error. The V and J genes are TRBV14 and TRBJ1-4; D remains ambiguous. Germline V gives CDR1 SGHDN, CDR2 FVKESK. The CDR3 runs to 13 residues. Trimming took 4 bases from V and 3 from J, leaving 6 bases between them. The CDR3 nucleotides read TGTGCCAGCAGCCGGGATCCTAATGAAAAACTGTTTTTT. This gives the protein CASSRDPNEKLFF. Full variable domain (outside the CDR3, taken from reference TRBV14 and TRBJ1-4): EAGVTQFPSHSVIEKGQTVTLRCDPISGHDNLYWYRRVMGKEIKFLLHFVKESKQDESGMPNNRFLAERTGGTYSTLKVQPAELEDSGVYFCASSRDPNEKLFFGSGTQLSVL.

This clonotype has ten or more counts. The gene calls are TRBV3-1 and TRBJ2-1; D is ambiguous. CDR3 length: 13 amino acids. The V end was cut by 0 bases, the J end by 8 bases, with 8 bases between. Germline assignment: CDR1 LGHDT and CDR2 YNNKEL (reference sequence). CDR3 protein: CASSQESRDEQFF. The DNA of the CDR3 is TGTGCCAGCAGCCAAGAGTCTAGAGATGAGCAGTTCTTC.

Ten or more counts support this clonotype. CDR3 residues: CASSWPLVREQYF. DNA of the CDR3: TGTGCCAGCAGTTGGCCCCTCGTTCGGGAGCAGTACTTC. The chain joins TRBV6-2 or TRBV6-3 to TRBJ2-7; D is ambiguous. The germline gives CDR1 MNHEY, CDR2 SVGEGT. Trimming shortened V by 4 bases and J by 7 bases, and 14 bases separated the two germline ends. This CDR3 comprises 13 residues.

On this clonotype itself: A read error may be the cause here, since a much bigger clone is one base away. The J gene is TRBJ1-2, the V gene TRBV28; 10 bases line up with TRBD1. The V gene end was trimmed by 5 bases and the J gene end by 6 bases; junction bases not matched to a gene: 9. The CDR3 runs to 15 residues. CDR1 is MDHEN, CDR2 SYDVKM, per germline. CDR3 sequence reads: CASSPGTGEAHGYTF. In nucleotides, the CDR3 is TGTGCCAGCAGTCCCGGGACAGGGGAGGCCCATGGCTACACCTTC.